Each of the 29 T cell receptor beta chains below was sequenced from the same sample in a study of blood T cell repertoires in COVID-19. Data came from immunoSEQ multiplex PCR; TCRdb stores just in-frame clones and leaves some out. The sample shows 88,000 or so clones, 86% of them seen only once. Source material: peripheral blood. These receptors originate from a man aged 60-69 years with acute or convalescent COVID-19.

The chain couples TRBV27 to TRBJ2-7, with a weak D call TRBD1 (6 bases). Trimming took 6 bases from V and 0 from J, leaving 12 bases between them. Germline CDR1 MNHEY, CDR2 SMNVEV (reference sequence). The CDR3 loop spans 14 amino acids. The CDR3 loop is CASRRQVSSYEQYF. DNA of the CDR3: TGTGCCAGCAGGCGACAGGTGAGCTCCTACGAGCAGTACTTC.

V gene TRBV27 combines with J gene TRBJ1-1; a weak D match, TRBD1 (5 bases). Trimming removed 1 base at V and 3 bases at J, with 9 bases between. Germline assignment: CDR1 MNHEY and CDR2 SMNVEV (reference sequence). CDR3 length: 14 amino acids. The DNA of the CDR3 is TGTGCCAGCAGTTTATGGGGGGGGGACACTGAAGCTTTCTTT. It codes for CASSLWGGDTEAFF.

CDR3 loop: CASRTGVSSPLHF. CDR3 DNA sequence: TGTGCCAGCAGGACAGGAGTGAGTTCACCCCTCCACTTT. This rearrangement joins TRBV6-5 to TRBJ1-6; D is perhaps TRBD1 (6 bases). Germline V lookup: CDR1 MNHEY, CDR2 SVGAGI. The CDR3 sequence is 13 residues long. The V end was cut by 6 bases, the J end by 9 bases, with 12 bases between.

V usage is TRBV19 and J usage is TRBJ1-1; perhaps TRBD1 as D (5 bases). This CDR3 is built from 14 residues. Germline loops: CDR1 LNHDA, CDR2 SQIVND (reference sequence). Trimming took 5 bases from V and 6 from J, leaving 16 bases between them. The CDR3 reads CASSFPGGNPEAFF. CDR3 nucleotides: TGTGCCAGTAGTTTCCCCGGGGGGAATCCTGAAGCTTTCTTT.

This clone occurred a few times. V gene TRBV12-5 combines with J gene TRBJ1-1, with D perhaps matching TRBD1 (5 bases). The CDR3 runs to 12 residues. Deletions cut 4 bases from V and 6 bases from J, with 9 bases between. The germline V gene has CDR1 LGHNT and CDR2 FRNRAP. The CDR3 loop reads CASGSGVPEAFF. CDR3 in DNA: TGTGCTAGTGGTTCGGGGGTCCCTGAAGCTTTCTTT.

The CDR3 DNA is TGTGCCTGGAGCCGTACCACAGGGAGATACTATGGCTACACCTTC. This translates into CAWSRTTGRYYGYTF. The chain employs TRBV30 and TRBJ1-2, with TRBD1 as a possible D gene (6 bases). V was cut by 3 bases and J by 3 bases, with 17 bases left in between. The CDR3 is 15 residues long. Per germline, CDR1 GTSNPN and CDR2 SVGIG (reference sequence).

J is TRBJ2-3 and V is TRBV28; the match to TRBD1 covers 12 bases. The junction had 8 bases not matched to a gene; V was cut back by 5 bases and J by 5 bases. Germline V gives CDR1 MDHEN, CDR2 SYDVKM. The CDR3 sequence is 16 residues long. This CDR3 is CASSQGDRGLLDTQYF. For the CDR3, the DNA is TGTGCCAGCAGTCAAGGGGACAGGGGGCTATTAGATACGCAGTATTTT.

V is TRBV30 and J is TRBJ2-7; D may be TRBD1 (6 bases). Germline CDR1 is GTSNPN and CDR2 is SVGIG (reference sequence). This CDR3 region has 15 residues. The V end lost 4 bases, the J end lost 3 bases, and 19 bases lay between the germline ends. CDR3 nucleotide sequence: TGTGCCTGGACCCGAAGGACAGCCTCTGGCTACGAGCAGTACTTC. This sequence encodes CAWTRRTASGYEQYF.

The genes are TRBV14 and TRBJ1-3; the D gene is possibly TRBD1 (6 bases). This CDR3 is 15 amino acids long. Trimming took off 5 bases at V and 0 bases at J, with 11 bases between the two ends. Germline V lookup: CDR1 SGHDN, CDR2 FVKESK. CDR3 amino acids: CASSLRQASGNTIYF. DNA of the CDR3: TGTGCCAGCAGCTTAAGACAGGCCTCTGGAAACACCATATATTTT.

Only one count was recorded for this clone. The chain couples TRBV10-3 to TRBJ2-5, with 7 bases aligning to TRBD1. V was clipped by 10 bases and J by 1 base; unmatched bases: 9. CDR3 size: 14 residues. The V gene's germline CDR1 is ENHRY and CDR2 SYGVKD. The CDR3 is CATTKTGIQETQYF. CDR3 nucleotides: TGTGCCACTACTAAGACAGGGATCCAAGAGACCCAGTACTTC.

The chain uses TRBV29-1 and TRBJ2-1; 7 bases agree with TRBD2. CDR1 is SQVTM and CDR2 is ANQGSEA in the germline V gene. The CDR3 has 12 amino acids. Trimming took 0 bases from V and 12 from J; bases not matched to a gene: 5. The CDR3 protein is CSVEELARGQFF. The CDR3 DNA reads TGCAGCGTTGAAGAACTAGCGAGGGGGCAGTTCTTC.

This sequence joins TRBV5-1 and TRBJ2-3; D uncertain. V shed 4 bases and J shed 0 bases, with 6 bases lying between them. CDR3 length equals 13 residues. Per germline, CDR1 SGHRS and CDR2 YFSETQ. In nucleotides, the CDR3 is TGCGCCAGCAGCGTAAGCAGCACAGATACGCAGTATTTT. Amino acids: CASSVSSTDTQYF.

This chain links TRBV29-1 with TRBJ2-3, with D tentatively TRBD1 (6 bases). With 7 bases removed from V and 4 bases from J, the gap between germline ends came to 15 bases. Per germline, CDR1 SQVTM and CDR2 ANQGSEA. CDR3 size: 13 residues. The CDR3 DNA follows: TGCAGCGCCCCACTCAGGGGCGCAGATACGCAGTATTTT. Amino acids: CSAPLRGADTQYF.

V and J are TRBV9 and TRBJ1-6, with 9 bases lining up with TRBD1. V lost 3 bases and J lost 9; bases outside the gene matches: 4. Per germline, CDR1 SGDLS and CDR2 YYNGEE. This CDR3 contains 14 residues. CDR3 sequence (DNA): TGTGCCAGCAGCGAGGGACAGGGCGGTTCACCCCTCCACTTT. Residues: CASSEGQGGSPLHF.

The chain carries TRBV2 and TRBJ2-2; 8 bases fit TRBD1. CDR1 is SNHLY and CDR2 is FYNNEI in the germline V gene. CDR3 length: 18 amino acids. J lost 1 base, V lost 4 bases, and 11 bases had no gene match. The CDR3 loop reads CASSVGGLGTGNTGELFF. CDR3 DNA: TGTGCCAGCAGTGTTGGGGGCCTTGGGACAGGGAACACCGGGGAGCTGTTTTTT.

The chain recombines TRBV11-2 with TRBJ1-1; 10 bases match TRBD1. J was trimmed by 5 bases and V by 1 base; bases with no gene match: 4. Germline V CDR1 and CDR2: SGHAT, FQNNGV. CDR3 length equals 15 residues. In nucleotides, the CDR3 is TGTGCCAGCAGCTTAGGACAGGGGGCTGGGACTGAAGCTTTCTTT. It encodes CASSLGQGAGTEAFF.

The CDR3 coding sequence is TGTGCCAGCAGTGATACCCGTCCCAGGACAGCGCTCCGGGGTGCAGATACGCAGTATTTT. This codes for CASSDTRPRTALRGADTQYF. J is TRBJ2-3 and V is TRBV6-1; TRBD1 is a possible D gene (6 bases). CDR1 is MNHNS and CDR2 is SASEGT in the germline V gene. The CDR3 runs 20 residues. V shed 3 bases and J shed 4 bases, with 29 bases lying between them.

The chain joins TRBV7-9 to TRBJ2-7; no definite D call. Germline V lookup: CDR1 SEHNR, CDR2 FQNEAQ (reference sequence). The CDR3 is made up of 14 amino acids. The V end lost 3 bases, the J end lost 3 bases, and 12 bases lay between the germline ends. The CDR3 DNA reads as TGTGCCAGCAGCTTCACCTCCGTCGGCTACGAGCAGTACTTC. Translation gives CASSFTSVGYEQYF. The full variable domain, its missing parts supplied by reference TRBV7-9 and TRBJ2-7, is DTGVSQNPRHKITKRGQNVTFRCDPISEHNRLYWYRQTLGQGPEFLTYFQNEAQLEKSRLLSDRFSAERPKGSFSTLEIQRTEQGDSAMYLCASSFTSVGYEQYFGPGTRLTVT.

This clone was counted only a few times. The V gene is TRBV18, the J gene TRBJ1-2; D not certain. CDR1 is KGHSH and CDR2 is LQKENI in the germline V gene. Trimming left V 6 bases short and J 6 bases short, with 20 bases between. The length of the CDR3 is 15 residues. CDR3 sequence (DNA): TGTGCCAGCTCTAAGTCTCGTCTTGGGCGCGATGGCTACACCTTC. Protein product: CASSKSRLGRDGYTF.

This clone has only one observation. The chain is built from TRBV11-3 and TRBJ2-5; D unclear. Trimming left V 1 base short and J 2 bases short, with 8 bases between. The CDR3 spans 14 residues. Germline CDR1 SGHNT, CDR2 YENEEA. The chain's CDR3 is CASSLGQAQETQYF. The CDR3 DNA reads TGTGCCAGCAGCTTAGGCCAGGCACAAGAGACCCAGTACTTC.

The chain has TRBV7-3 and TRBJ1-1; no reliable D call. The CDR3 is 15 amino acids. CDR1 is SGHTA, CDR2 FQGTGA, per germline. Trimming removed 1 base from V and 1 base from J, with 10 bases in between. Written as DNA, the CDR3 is TGTGCCAGCAGCTTAAATGTCCGGGGGAACACTGAAGCTTTCTTT. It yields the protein CASSLNVRGNTEAFF.

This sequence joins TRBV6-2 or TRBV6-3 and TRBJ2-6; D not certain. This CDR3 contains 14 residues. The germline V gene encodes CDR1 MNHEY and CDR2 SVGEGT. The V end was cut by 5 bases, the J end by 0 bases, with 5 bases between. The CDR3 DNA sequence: TGTGCCAGCAGTGGCTTCTCTGGGGCCAACGTCCTGACTTTC. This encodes CASSGFSGANVLTF.

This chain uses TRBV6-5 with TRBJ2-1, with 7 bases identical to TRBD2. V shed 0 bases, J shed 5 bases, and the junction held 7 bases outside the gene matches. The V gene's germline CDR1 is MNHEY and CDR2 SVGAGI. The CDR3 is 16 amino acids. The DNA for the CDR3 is TGTGCCAGCAGTTACTCTGGGCGGGAGCAGAACAATGAGCAGTTCTTC. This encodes CASSYSGREQNNEQFF.

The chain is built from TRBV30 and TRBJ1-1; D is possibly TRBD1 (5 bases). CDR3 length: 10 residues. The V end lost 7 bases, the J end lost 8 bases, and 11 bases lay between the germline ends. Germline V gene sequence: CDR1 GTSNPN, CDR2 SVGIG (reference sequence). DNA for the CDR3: TGTGCCTCTTCTAGACAGGAAGCTTTCTTT. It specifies CASSRQEAFF.

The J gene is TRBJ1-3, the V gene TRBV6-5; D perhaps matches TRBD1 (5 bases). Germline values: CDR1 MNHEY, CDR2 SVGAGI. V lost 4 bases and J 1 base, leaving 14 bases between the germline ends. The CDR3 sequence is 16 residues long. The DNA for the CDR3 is TGTGCCAGCAGTTCCGGGACTTTCGAATCTGGAAACACCATATATTTT. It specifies CASSSGTFESGNTIYF.

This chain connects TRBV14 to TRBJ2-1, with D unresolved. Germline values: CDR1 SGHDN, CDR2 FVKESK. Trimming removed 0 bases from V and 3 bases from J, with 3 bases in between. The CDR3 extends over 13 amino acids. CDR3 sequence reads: CASSQDSYNEQFF. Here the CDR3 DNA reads TGTGCCAGCAGCCAAGACAGCTACAATGAGCAGTTCTTC. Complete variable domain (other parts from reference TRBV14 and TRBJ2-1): EAGVTQFPSHSVIEKGQTVTLRCDPISGHDNLYWYRRVMGKEIKFLLHFVKESKQDESGMPNNRFLAERTGGTYSTLKVQPAELEDSGVYFCASSQDSYNEQFFGPGTRLTVL.

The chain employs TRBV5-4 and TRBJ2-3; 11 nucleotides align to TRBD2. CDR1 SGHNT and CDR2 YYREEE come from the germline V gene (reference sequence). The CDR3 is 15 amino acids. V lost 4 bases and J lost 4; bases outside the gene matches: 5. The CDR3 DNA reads TGTGCCAGCAGCCATTTAGCGGGAGGGGCAGATACGCAGTATTTT. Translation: CASSHLAGGADTQYF.

The DNA of the CDR3 is TGCGCCAGCAGTGTCCAGGGGGCTCGGGAGACCCAGTACTTC. This sequence encodes CASSVQGARETQYF. The chain is built from TRBV5-1 and TRBJ2-5, with TRBD1 identical over 8 bases. The CDR3 length is 14 residues. With V trimmed by 5 bases and J by 5 bases, 8 bases remained unmatched. Per germline, CDR1 SGHRS and CDR2 YFSETQ.

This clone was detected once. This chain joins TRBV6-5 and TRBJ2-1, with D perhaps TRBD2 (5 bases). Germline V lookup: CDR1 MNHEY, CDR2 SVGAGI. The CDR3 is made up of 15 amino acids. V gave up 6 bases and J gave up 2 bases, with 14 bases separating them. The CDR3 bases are TGTGCCAGCAGACGGGAACGGGGTCCCTACAATGAGCAGTTCTTC. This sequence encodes CASRRERGPYNEQFF.